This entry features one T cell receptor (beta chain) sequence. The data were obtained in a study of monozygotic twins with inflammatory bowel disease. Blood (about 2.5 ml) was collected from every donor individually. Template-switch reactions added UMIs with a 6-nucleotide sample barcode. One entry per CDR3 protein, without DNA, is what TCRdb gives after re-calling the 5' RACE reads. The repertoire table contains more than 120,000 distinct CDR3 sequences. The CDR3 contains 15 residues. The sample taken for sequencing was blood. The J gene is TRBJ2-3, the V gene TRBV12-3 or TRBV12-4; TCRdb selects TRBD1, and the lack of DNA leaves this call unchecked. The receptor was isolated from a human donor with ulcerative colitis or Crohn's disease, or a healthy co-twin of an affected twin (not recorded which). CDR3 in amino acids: CASRPQGAFADTQYF.